Below are 27 T cell receptor beta chains sequenced from a single sample in a study of blood T cell repertoires in COVID-19. The protocol was immunoSEQ multiplex PCR, while the TCRdb copy is restricted to in-frame clones and leaves out a portion. The sample lists over 300,000 clones, around 92% occurring once. The material sequenced was peripheral blood. The receptors come from a man between 18 and 35 years old who had recovered from COVID-19.

The chain uses TRBV30 and TRBJ2-1; 7 bases align to TRBD2. Per germline, CDR1 GTSNPN and CDR2 SVGIG (reference sequence). V lost 2 bases and J lost 8; bases outside the gene matches: 0. This CDR3 has 11 amino acids. The CDR3 spells CAWSLADEQFF. The CDR3 nucleotides are TGTGCCTGGAGTCTAGCGGATGAGCAGTTCTTC.

J is TRBJ1-6 and V is TRBV28; TRBD1 agrees at 7 bases. V shed 5 bases, J shed 14 bases, and the junction held 15 bases outside the gene matches. The germline gives CDR1 MDHEN, CDR2 SYDVKM. This CDR3 has 15 residues. CDR3 region: CASSLGGPSGMALHF. CDR3 nucleotides: TGTGCCAGCAGTCTAGGGGGCCCCTCGGGCATGGCCCTCCACTTT.

The V and J genes are TRBV6-5 and TRBJ1-2, with 7 bases lining up with TRBD1. The V and J ends lost 5 bases and 4 bases, in that order; junction bases with no gene match: 4. CDR3 length: 13 residues. Germline V gene sequence: CDR1 MNHEY, CDR2 SVGAGI. This CDR3 reads CASSPGQVYGYTF. CDR3 nucleotides: TGTGCCAGCAGTCCCGGACAGGTCTATGGCTACACCTTC.

V is TRBV9 and J is TRBJ1-2, with D possibly TRBD1 on 6 matching bases. The V gene lost 3 bases and the J gene lost 4 bases, with 22 bases spanning the gap. The germline gives CDR1 SGDLS, CDR2 YYNGEE. CDR3 length: 17 residues. The CDR3 protein is CASSATLEGGDPYGYTF. DNA of the CDR3: TGTGCCAGCAGCGCCACCCTCGAAGGGGGGGACCCCTATGGCTACACCTTC.

The chain combines TRBV6-2 or TRBV6-3 with TRBJ1-1; 10 nucleotides match TRBD1. The CDR3 is 17 amino acids. V gave up 0 bases and J gave up 8 bases; unmatched junction bases: 12. Germline V lookup: CDR1 MNHEY, CDR2 SVGEGT. CDR3: CASSYSPMDRGTLEAFF. DNA for the CDR3: TGTGCCAGCAGTTACTCACCCATGGACAGGGGGACCCTGGAAGCTTTCTTT.

This rearrangement joins TRBV7-2 to TRBJ2-1, with 11 positions matching TRBD2. The CDR3 runs 15 residues. Germline-derived CDR1 and CDR2 are SGHTA and FQGNSA. The ends lost 5 bases at V and 5 bases at J; junction bases unmatched: 5. The CDR3 nucleotides are TGTGCCAGCAGCCTTAGCGGGAGGGAAAACAATGAGCAGTTCTTC. Amino acids: CASSLSGRENNEQFF. The full variable domain, completed using reference TRBV7-2 and TRBJ2-1, is GAGVSQSPSNKVTEKGKDVELRCDPISGHTALYWYRQSLGQGLEFLIYFQGNSAPDKSGLPSDRFSAERTGGSVSTLTIQRTQQEDSAVYLCASSLSGRENNEQFFGPGTRLTVL.

The chain joins TRBV6-5 to TRBJ2-4, with 9 bases lining up with TRBD1. CDR3 length: 15 residues. In germline, CDR1 is MNHEY, CDR2 SVGAGI. J lost 6 bases, V lost 4 bases, and 7 bases had no gene match. CDR3 region: CASSSYPGQGNIQYF. CDR3 DNA: TGTGCCAGCAGTTCCTACCCGGGACAGGGAAACATTCAGTACTTC.

The J gene is TRBJ1-5, the V gene TRBV20-1, with a weak D call TRBD1 (5 bases). This CDR3 has 15 amino acids. From germline, CDR1 is DFQATT and CDR2 SNEGSKA (reference sequence). V shed 3 bases and J shed 2 bases, with 14 bases lying between them. Here the CDR3 DNA reads TGCAGTGCTAGTGGGGCGGGGACGGGCAATCAGCCCCAGCATTTT. Residues: CSASGAGTGNQPQHF.

The V call is TRBV5-6, the J call TRBJ1-1; no clear D gene. The CDR3 length is 13 residues. V lost 2 bases and J lost 4, with 9 bases in between. Looked up from germline, CDR1 is SGHDT and CDR2 is YYEEEE. This chain's CDR3 is CASSLTPGTEAFF. The CDR3 region has the DNA TGTGCCAGCAGCTTAACCCCCGGCACTGAAGCTTTCTTT.

The chain joins TRBV4-2 to TRBJ1-5; TRBD1 matches 8 bases. The germline CDR1 and CDR2 sequences are LGHNA and YNFKEQ. After removal of 1 base from V and 2 bases from J, the junction contained 1 base not matched to a gene. CDR3 length equals 15 residues. In nucleotides, the CDR3 is TGTGCCAGCAGCCAAGTACAGGGGGGCAATCAGCCCCAGCATTTT. Translating gives CASSQVQGGNQPQHF.

This clone appeared once. The CDR3 here is CASSRGQISTDTQYF. In nucleotides, the CDR3 is TGTGCCAGCAGCCGGGGACAAATTTCGACCGATACGCAGTATTTT. V usage is TRBV5-8 and J usage is TRBJ2-3; D possibly corresponds to TRBD1 (6 bases). The CDR3 is 15 amino acids. V was cut by 4 bases and J by 6 bases, with 18 bases left in between. Germline CDR1 reads SGHTS; CDR2 reads YDEGEE.

The V gene is TRBV6-1, the J gene TRBJ1-2; 9 bases align to TRBD1. The CDR3 covers 14 residues. CDR1 is MNHNS, CDR2 SASEGT, per germline. Trimming at V came to 2 bases and at J to 8 bases, leaving 6 bases not matched to a gene. The CDR3 is CASSEYRGLKGYTF. The DNA for the CDR3 is TGTGCCAGCAGTGAATACAGGGGGCTTAAGGGCTACACCTTC.

The chain combines TRBV11-2 with TRBJ1-1; 7 nucleotides align to TRBD1. Germline CDR1 is SGHAT and CDR2 is FQNNGV. J was trimmed by 0 bases and V by 3 bases; bases with no gene match: 4. This CDR3 has 15 residues. CDR3 nucleotides: TGTGCCAGCAGCTTGTCCGGGACAGTGAACACTGAAGCTTTCTTT. Its translation: CASSLSGTVNTEAFF.

The chain uses TRBV7-8 and TRBJ2-2, with 8 bases lining up with TRBD1. From germline, CDR1 is SGHVS and CDR2 FQNEAQ. This CDR3 region has 17 residues. J was trimmed by 3 bases and V by 6 bases; bases with no gene match: 12. CDR3 loop: CASRHRGIPHYTGELFF. The CDR3 DNA reads TGTGCCAGCAGGCACAGGGGGATCCCTCATTACACCGGGGAGCTGTTTTTT.

The chain links TRBV7-9 to TRBJ2-7; unclear D gene. Germline loops: CDR1 SEHNR, CDR2 FQNEAQ (reference sequence). V dropped 4 bases and J dropped 2 bases, with 12 bases sitting between them. CDR3 length equals 14 residues. CDR3 nucleotides: TGTGCCAGCAGCTCACCGACGGAGCCCTACGAGCAGTACTTC. It yields the protein CASSSPTEPYEQYF.

The chain carries TRBV20-1 and TRBJ2-7; D perhaps matches TRBD2 (7 bases). The CDR3 consists of 15 residues. V lost 3 bases and J lost 2, with 17 bases in between. CDR1 and CDR2 (germline): DFQATT, SNEGSKA (reference sequence). CDR3 DNA: TGCAGTGCTAGTCGTAAACAGGGACTAACCTACGAGCAGTACTTC. Translating it yields CSASRKQGLTYEQYF.

This clone was counted a single time. The CDR3 here is CASSYSGGTAYEQYF. Written as DNA, the CDR3 is TGTGCCAGCAGTTACTCCGGTGGGACAGCGTACGAGCAGTACTTC. The rearrangement links TRBV6-6 to TRBJ2-7; TRBD1 matches at 7 bases. The germline CDR1 and CDR2 sequences are MNHNY and SVGAGI (reference sequence). The CDR3 is 15 residues long. J gave up 4 bases and V 0 bases, and 6 bases lay outside the gene matches.

The chain recombines TRBV29-1 with TRBJ1-1, with 8 bases identical to TRBD1. The CDR3 has 14 amino acids. V shed 8 bases, J shed 1 base, and the junction held 9 bases outside the gene matches. The germline gives CDR1 SQVTM, CDR2 ANQGSEA. Here the CDR3 reads CSHRGTGWNTEAFF. CDR3 in DNA: TGCAGCCACAGGGGGACAGGCTGGAACACTGAAGCTTTCTTT.

A single count supports this clone. This chain joins TRBV20-1 and TRBJ1-1; D unresolved. V lost 3 bases, J lost 2 bases, and 7 bases lay in between. The CDR3 runs to 12 residues. Looked up from germline, CDR1 is DFQATT and CDR2 is SNEGSKA (reference sequence). The CDR3 region is CSASGGNTEAFF. For the CDR3, the DNA is TGCAGTGCTAGTGGAGGAAACACTGAAGCTTTCTTT.

This clone was recorded only once. The chain employs TRBV20-1 and TRBJ2-7; D is unresolved. Germline lookup yields CDR1 DFQATT and CDR2 SNEGSKA (reference sequence). V gave up 5 bases and J gave up 2 bases, with 7 bases separating them. There are 11 residues in the CDR3. CDR3 residues: CSALAAYEQYF. The CDR3 nucleotides are TGCAGTGCTTTAGCTGCCTACGAGCAGTACTTC.

The V and J genes are TRBV6-5 and TRBJ1-1, with D possibly matching TRBD1 (6 bases). Trimming pared 2 bases from V and 3 bases from J, leaving 13 bases between. The CDR3 is made up of 15 amino acids. Germline V gene sequence: CDR1 MNHEY, CDR2 SVGAGI. The CDR3 sequence: CASSYRTGFDTEAFF. The CDR3 nucleotides read TGTGCCAGCAGTTACCGTACAGGGTTCGACACTGAAGCTTTCTTT.

The V call is TRBV6-2 or TRBV6-3, the J call TRBJ2-2, with a possible D match to TRBD2 (5 bases). Germline-derived CDR1 and CDR2 are MNHEY and SVGEGT. The V end lost 5 bases, the J end lost 6 bases, and 13 bases lay between the germline ends. This CDR3 comprises 14 residues. In DNA, the CDR3 is TGTGCCAGCAGTCTAAGGGAGTGGGCCGGGGAGCTGTTTTTT. It specifies CASSLREWAGELFF.

The J gene is TRBJ2-2, the V gene TRBV10-3; D gene uncertain. V was trimmed by 5 bases and J by 1 base, leaving 2 bases between them. Germline CDR1 and CDR2: ENHRY and SYGVKD. The CDR3 contains 12 residues. The CDR3 region has the DNA TGTGCCATCAGTCAGAACACCGGGGAGCTGTTTTTT. Translation: CAISQNTGELFF.

This chain uses TRBV3-1 (or the pseudogene TRBV3-2) with TRBJ2-6, with D unclear. Germline values: CDR1 LGHDT, CDR2 YNNKEL (reference sequence). This CDR3 is 13 amino acids long. V was cut by 7 bases and J by 0 bases, with 4 bases left in between. The CDR3 coding sequence is TGTGCCAGCATCCTCTCTGGGGCCAACGTCCTGACTTTC. This gives the protein CASILSGANVLTF.

The V and J genes are TRBV7-2 and TRBJ2-1, with 9 bases lining up with TRBD2. The germline gives CDR1 SGHTA, CDR2 FQGNSA. V shed 4 bases, J shed 9 bases, and the junction held 16 bases outside the gene matches. The CDR3 spans 17 residues. CDR3 nucleotides: TGTGCCAGCAGCTCTGGGACTAGCAGAGTTCTCGGTGGTGAGCAGTTCTTC. Translated, it gives CASSSGTSRVLGGEQFF.

This clone was seen a few times. The chain uses TRBV5-1 and TRBJ2-1; 11 positions match TRBD2. CDR3 length equals 17 residues. J was trimmed by 6 bases and V by 1 base; bases with no gene match: 9. Germline V gene data show CDR1 as SGHRS and CDR2 as YFSETQ. The CDR3 DNA is TGCGCCAGCAGCTTGCCACCCACTAGCGGGAGTGGCAATGAGCAGTTCTTC. It specifies CASSLPPTSGSGNEQFF. Full variable domain (remainder filled in from reference TRBV5-1 and TRBJ2-1): KAGVTQTPRYLIKTRGQQVTLSCSPISGHRSVSWYQQTPGQGLQFLFEYFSETQRNKGNFPGRFSGRQFSNSRSEMNVSTLELGDSALYLCASSLPPTSGSGNEQFFGPGTRLTVL.

The sample holds one count of this clone. V is TRBV3-1 (or the pseudogene TRBV3-2) and J is TRBJ2-2, with 12 nucleotides matching TRBD2. The V and J ends lost 2 bases and 7 bases, in that order; junction bases with no gene match: 8. CDR3 length equals 17 residues. Germline V gene lookup returns CDR1 LGHDT and CDR2 YNNKEL (reference sequence). CDR3 loop: CASSQTLAGGPLGELFF. The CDR3 nucleotides read TGTGCCAGCAGCCAAACCCTAGCGGGAGGGCCACTCGGGGAGCTGTTTTTT.